The 22 T cell receptor beta chains below all came from one sample that was sequenced in a study of shared clonotypes between healthy human individuals. Produced via immunoSEQ multiplex PCR; TCRdb's table is partial and in-frame only. The table shows some 2,000,000 clones, with approximately 95% occurring only once. The sample was naive CD4+ T cells sorted from blood. Sample subset: CD45RA+ positively selected. These receptors were taken from a man between 18 and 29 years old in good health.

The chain employs TRBV14 and TRBJ1-6; the D gene is possibly TRBD1 (5 bases). Germline V gives CDR1 SGHDN, CDR2 FVKESK. This CDR3 contains 14 residues. The germline V and J ends were trimmed by 1 base and 8 bases, with 9 bases remaining between them. CDR3 region: CASSQVRGYSPLHF. The CDR3 coding sequence is TGTGCCAGCAGCCAAGTCCGGGGGTATTCACCCCTCCACTTT.

The V call is TRBV6-1, the J call TRBJ1-2, with TRBD1 as a possible D gene (6 bases). Germline V gene sequence: CDR1 MNHNS, CDR2 SASEGT. The V end lost 1 base, the J end lost 0 bases, and 9 bases lay between the germline ends. The CDR3 has 15 residues. The CDR3 sequence is CASSEGQVSNYGYTF. For the CDR3, the DNA is TGTGCCAGCAGTGAAGGACAGGTGTCTAACTATGGCTACACCTTC.

This sequence joins TRBV30 and TRBJ2-5, with 7 bases fitting TRBD1. CDR3 size: 12 residues. Germline CDR1 GTSNPN, CDR2 SVGIG (reference sequence). The V gene end was trimmed by 8 bases and the J gene end by 2 bases; junction bases not matched to a gene: 5. The CDR3 DNA is TGTGCCGCCGGACAGGCGCAAGAGACCCAGTACTTC. This encodes CAAGQAQETQYF.

The V and J genes are TRBV6-1 and TRBJ1-5; D remains ambiguous. Looked up from germline, CDR1 is MNHNS and CDR2 is SASEGT. The ends were cut back, 10 bases at V and 0 bases at J, with 10 bases in the middle. The CDR3 length is 13 residues. The CDR3 loop reads CATSLDSNQPQHF. In nucleotides, the CDR3 is TGTGCCACCTCCTTGGATAGCAATCAGCCCCAGCATTTT.

The chain carries TRBV18 and TRBJ2-5, with unresolved D. Trimming shortened V by 3 bases and J by 4 bases, and 12 bases separated the two germline ends. CDR1 is KGHSH, CDR2 LQKENI, per germline. This CDR3 is built from 14 residues. CDR3 loop: CASSPSAVPETQYF. The CDR3 nucleotides are TGTGCCAGCTCACCGTCAGCAGTCCCAGAGACCCAGTACTTC.

This chain links TRBV6-5 with TRBJ1-3; D might be TRBD1 (5 bases). The CDR3 has 14 amino acids. V gave up 5 bases and J gave up 1 base, with 9 bases separating them. CDR1 is MNHEY and CDR2 is SVGAGI in the germline V gene. The CDR3 DNA sequence: TGTGCCAGCAGTCAGACAGAATCTGGAAACACCATATATTTT. The encoded protein is CASSQTESGNTIYF.

This clone was observed a single time. The rearrangement uses TRBV5-1 and TRBJ2-7; 7 bases are a match to TRBD1. V shed 2 bases, J shed 1 base, and the junction held 6 bases outside the gene matches. Germline V lookup: CDR1 SGHRS, CDR2 YFSETQ. The CDR3 totals 15 residues. CDR3 nucleotide sequence: TGCGCCAGCAGCTTTGACTGGGACAGTTCCTACGAGCAGTACTTC. This translates into CASSFDWDSSYEQYF. Using reference TRBV5-1 and TRBJ2-7 for the parts outside the CDR3, the full variable domain is KAGVTQTPRYLIKTRGQQVTLSCSPISGHRSVSWYQQTPGQGLQFLFEYFSETQRNKGNFPGRFSGRQFSNSRSEMNVSTLELGDSALYLCASSFDWDSSYEQYFGPGTRLTVT.

This chain joins TRBV10-3 and TRBJ2-1, with TRBD2 matching 11 bases. The CDR3 covers 16 residues. The germline V gene has CDR1 ENHRY and CDR2 SYGVKD. The V gene end was trimmed by 7 bases and the J gene end by 8 bases; junction bases not matched to a gene: 13. As DNA, the CDR3 is TGTGCCATCAAACCGACTAGCGGGACCCTTCACGATGAGCAGTTCTTC. Protein sequence: CAIKPTSGTLHDEQFF.

V usage is TRBV7-2 and J usage is TRBJ1-4; tentatively, D is TRBD1 (6 bases). This CDR3 spans 16 amino acids. Deletions cut 4 bases from V and 2 bases from J, with 14 bases between. Germline V gives CDR1 SGHTA, CDR2 FQGNSA. CDR3 sequence (DNA): TGTGCCAGCAGCTACAAGGGGGGATGGACTAATGAAAAACTGTTTTTT. Translated, it gives CASSYKGGWTNEKLFF.

This chain links TRBV10-3 with TRBJ1-1; 10 nucleotides agree with TRBD1. V shed 0 bases, J shed 11 bases, and the junction held 12 bases outside the gene matches. Germline V gene lookup returns CDR1 ENHRY and CDR2 SYGVKD. This CDR3 has 16 residues. CDR3 residues: CAISESVTGGAGAAFF. In DNA, the CDR3 is TGTGCCATCAGTGAGTCGGTGACAGGGGGCGCAGGAGCGGCTTTCTTT.

This sequence joins TRBV6-1 and TRBJ1-1; possibly TRBD1 for D (6 bases). Germline CDR1 and CDR2: MNHNS and SASEGT. The CDR3 extends over 12 amino acids. V lost 4 bases and J 6 bases, leaving 9 bases between the germline ends. The CDR3 spells CASSAQGAEAFF. As DNA, the CDR3 is TGTGCCAGCAGTGCACAGGGAGCTGAAGCTTTCTTT.

The chain couples TRBV10-3 to TRBJ2-1; D unclear. The CDR3 runs to 16 residues. The V end was cut by 0 bases, the J end by 5 bases, with 14 bases between. CDR1 is ENHRY, CDR2 SYGVKD, per germline. CDR3 sequence: CAISESTVRGDNEQFF. The CDR3 bases are TGTGCCATCAGTGAGTCGACTGTGCGCGGCGACAATGAGCAGTTCTTC.

The chain employs TRBV27 and TRBJ2-7; TRBD2 agrees at 10 bases. This CDR3 comprises 15 residues. Germline V lookup: CDR1 MNHEY, CDR2 SMNVEV (reference sequence). J lost 2 bases, V lost 4 bases, and 5 bases had no gene match. The CDR3: CASSSGLAQTYEQYF. CDR3 nucleotide sequence: TGTGCCAGCAGTTCGGGACTAGCGCAAACCTACGAGCAGTACTTC.

The genes are TRBV6-5 and TRBJ2-3, with 11 bases matching TRBD1. CDR3 length: 16 amino acids. V lost 4 bases and J lost 1; bases outside the gene matches: 4. Germline assignment: CDR1 MNHEY and CDR2 SVGAGI. The CDR3 DNA reads as TGTGCCAGCAGTTCACCGGGACAGGGGGGCACAGATACGCAGTATTTT. It translates to CASSSPGQGGTDTQYF.

This clone showed up just once. The rearrangement joins TRBV7-2 to TRBJ2-2, with D unclear. V was pared by 1 base and J by 6 bases, with 9 bases between. The V gene's germline CDR1 is SGHTA and CDR2 FQGNSA. CDR3 length: 14 residues. The CDR3 protein is CASSLVVGAGELFF. The CDR3 DNA is TGTGCCAGCAGCTTAGTAGTCGGTGCCGGGGAGCTGTTTTTT.

The rearrangement links TRBV18 to TRBJ1-4, with a weak D call TRBD1 (5 bases). Germline V gene data show CDR1 as KGHSH and CDR2 as LQKENI. V shed 2 bases and J shed 8 bases, with 12 bases lying between them. The CDR3 length is 14 residues. The CDR3 DNA follows: TGTGCCAGCTCACCAAGTCAAAGGGGCGAAAAACTGTTTTTT. Its translation: CASSPSQRGEKLFF.

The J gene is TRBJ2-1, the V gene TRBV5-1, with 8 bases aligning to TRBD2. The CDR3 totals 16 residues. V lost 5 bases to trimming and J lost 0 bases; unmatched junction nucleotides: 7. CDR1 is SGHRS and CDR2 is YFSETQ in the germline V gene. The CDR3 is CASRALAGVSYNEQFF. The CDR3 region has the DNA TGCGCCAGCAGGGCCCTAGCGGGCGTCTCCTACAATGAGCAGTTCTTC. The full variable domain, in which reference TRBV5-1 and TRBJ2-1 provide the parts outside the CDR3, is KAGVTQTPRYLIKTRGQQVTLSCSPISGHRSVSWYQQTPGQGLQFLFEYFSETQRNKGNFPGRFSGRQFSNSRSEMNVSTLELGDSALYLCASRALAGVSYNEQFFGPGTRLTVL.

The chain recombines TRBV6-1 with TRBJ2-5; TRBD2 matches at 10 bases. V shed 7 bases, J shed 4 bases, and the junction held 9 bases outside the gene matches. The CDR3 runs 15 residues. Germline CDR1 is MNHNS and CDR2 is SASEGT. In nucleotides, the CDR3 is TGTGCCAGCATGGAGGCTAGCGGGGGTTTAGAGACCCAGTACTTC. Translated: CASMEASGGLETQYF.

The chain recombines TRBV4-1 with TRBJ2-1; TRBD2 matches at 11 bases. Germline CDR1 MGHRA, CDR2 YSYEKL. The CDR3 runs to 17 residues. J gave up 5 bases and V 2 bases, and 8 bases lay outside the gene matches. In nucleotides, the CDR3 is TGCGCCAGCAGCCAACCCCTTCTAGCGGGGGGAAACAATGAGCAGTTCTTC. Translated: CASSQPLLAGGNNEQFF.

Worth noting for this clone: Other DNA sequences in this specimen translate into the identical CDR3. This chain uses TRBV11-2 with TRBJ2-7; weak D call: TRBD2 (5 bases). Germline V gene lookup returns CDR1 SGHAT and CDR2 FQNNGV. The V end was cut by 1 base, the J end by 2 bases, with 9 bases between. The CDR3 contains 14 residues. The CDR3 nucleotides read TGTGCCAGCAGCTTAGGGACTGGAGCCTACGAGCAGTACTTC. This sequence encodes CASSLGTGAYEQYF.

The chain employs TRBV11-1 and TRBJ2-1; maybe TRBD1 (5 bases). This CDR3 has 13 residues. V was shortened by 5 bases and J by 3 bases, with 8 bases between the two germline ends. Per the germline V gene, CDR1 is SGHAT and CDR2 is FQDESV (reference sequence). DNA for the CDR3: TGTGCCAGCAGCCATACAGGCTACAATGAGCAGTTCTTC. The encoded protein is CASSHTGYNEQFF.

The CDR3 DNA follows: TGTGCCAGCAGTTTCGGGATTAATGAAAAACTGTTTTTT. Protein product: CASSFGINEKLFF. The V gene is TRBV28, the J gene TRBJ1-4; D is ambiguous. The CDR3 is 13 residues long. Per germline, CDR1 MDHEN and CDR2 SYDVKM. The V and J ends lost 3 bases and 4 bases respectively, with 6 bases between them.